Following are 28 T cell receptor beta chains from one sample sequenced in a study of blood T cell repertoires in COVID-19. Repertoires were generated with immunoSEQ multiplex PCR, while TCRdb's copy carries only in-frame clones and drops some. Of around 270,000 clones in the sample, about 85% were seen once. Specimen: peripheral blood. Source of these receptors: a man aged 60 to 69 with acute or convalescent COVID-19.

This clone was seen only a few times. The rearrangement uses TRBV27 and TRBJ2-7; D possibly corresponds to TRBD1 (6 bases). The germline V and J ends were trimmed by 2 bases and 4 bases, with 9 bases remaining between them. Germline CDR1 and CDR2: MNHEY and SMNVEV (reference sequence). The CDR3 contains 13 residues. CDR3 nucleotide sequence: TGTGCCAGCAGTTTAACAGGGAAGTACGAGCAGTACTTC. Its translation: CASSLTGKYEQYF.

CDR3 residues: CASSVVQGGPEAFF. CDR3 nucleotides: TGTGCCAGCAGCGTAGTCCAGGGAGGGCCTGAAGCTTTCTTT. The chain carries TRBV9 and TRBJ1-1, with a weak D call TRBD1 (5 bases). V lost 0 bases and J 6 bases, leaving 12 bases between the germline ends. The CDR3 runs to 14 residues. Germline V CDR1 and CDR2: SGDLS, YYNGEE.

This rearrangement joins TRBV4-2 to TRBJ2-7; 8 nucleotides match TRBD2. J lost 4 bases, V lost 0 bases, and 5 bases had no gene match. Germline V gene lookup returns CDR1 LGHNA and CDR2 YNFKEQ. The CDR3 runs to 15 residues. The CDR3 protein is CASSQDTGGGYEQYF. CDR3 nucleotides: TGTGCCAGCAGCCAAGATACGGGAGGGGGGTACGAGCAGTACTTC.

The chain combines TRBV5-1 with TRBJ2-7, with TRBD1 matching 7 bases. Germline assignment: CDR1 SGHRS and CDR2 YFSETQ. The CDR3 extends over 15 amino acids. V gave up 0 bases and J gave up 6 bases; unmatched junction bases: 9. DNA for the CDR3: TGCGCCAGCAGCTTGGCCCGGACAGGAACTTTCGAGCAGTACTTC. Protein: CASSLARTGTFEQYF.

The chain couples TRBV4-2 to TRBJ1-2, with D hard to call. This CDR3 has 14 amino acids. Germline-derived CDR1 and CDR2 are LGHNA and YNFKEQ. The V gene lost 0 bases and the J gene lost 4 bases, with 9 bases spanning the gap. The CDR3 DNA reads TGTGCCAGCAGCCAAGATGGCAGGTCCTATGGCTACACCTTC. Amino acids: CASSQDGRSYGYTF.

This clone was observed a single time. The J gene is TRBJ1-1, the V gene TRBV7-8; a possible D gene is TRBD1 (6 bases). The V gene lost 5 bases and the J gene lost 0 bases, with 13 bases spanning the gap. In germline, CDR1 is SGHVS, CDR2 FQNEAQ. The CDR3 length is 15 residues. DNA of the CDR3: TGTGCCAGCAGCCTCTCAGGGGCCATGAACACTGAAGCTTTCTTT. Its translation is CASSLSGAMNTEAFF.

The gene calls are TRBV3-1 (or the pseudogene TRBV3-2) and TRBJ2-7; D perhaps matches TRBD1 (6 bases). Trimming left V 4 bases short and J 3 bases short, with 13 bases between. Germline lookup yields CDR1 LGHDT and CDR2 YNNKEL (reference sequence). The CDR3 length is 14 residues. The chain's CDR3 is CASSLGGQLYEQYF. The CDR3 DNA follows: TGTGCCAGCAGCCTTGGTGGACAGCTCTACGAGCAGTACTTC.

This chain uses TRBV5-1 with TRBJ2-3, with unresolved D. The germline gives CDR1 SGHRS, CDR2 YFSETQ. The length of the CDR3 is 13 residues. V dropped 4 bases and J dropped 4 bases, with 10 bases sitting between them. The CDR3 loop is CASSPAQPDTQYF. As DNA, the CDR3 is TGCGCCAGCAGCCCGGCACAGCCAGATACGCAGTATTTT.

CDR3 sequence: CASSLTSGGVYNEQFF. Written as DNA, the CDR3 is TGTGCCAGCAGCTTAACATCCGGGGGGGTTTACAATGAGCAGTTCTTC. This chain uses TRBV7-3 with TRBJ2-1, with TRBD2 matching over 8 bases. The CDR3 has 16 amino acids. Germline-derived CDR1 and CDR2 are SGHTA and FQGTGA. Trimming took 0 bases from V and 4 from J; bases not matched to a gene: 5.

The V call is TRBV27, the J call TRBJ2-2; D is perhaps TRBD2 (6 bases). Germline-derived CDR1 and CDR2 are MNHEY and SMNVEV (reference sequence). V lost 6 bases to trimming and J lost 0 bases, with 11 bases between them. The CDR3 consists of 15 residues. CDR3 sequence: CASSRDLTNTGELFF. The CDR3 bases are TGTGCCAGCAGCCGGGACTTGACGAACACCGGGGAGCTGTTTTTT.

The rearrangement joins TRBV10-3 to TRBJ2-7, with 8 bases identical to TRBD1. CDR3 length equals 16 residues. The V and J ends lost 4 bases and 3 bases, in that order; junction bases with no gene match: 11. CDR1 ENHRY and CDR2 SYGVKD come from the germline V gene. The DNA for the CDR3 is TGTGCCATCAGTGGCCGAACCGGGACAGGATACTACGAGCAGTACTTC. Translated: CAISGRTGTGYYEQYF.

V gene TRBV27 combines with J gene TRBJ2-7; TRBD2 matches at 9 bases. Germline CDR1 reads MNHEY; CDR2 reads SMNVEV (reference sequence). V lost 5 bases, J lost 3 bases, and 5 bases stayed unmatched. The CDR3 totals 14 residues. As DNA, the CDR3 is TGTGCCAGCAGTCCCGCTAGCGGGGTCTACGAGCAGTACTTC. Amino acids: CASSPASGVYEQYF.

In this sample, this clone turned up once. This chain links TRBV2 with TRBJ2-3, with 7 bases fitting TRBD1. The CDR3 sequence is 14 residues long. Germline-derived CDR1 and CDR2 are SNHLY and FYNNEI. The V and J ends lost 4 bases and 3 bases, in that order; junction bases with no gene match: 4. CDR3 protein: CASSVDRATDTQYF. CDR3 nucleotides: TGTGCCAGCAGTGTTGACAGGGCGACAGATACGCAGTATTTT. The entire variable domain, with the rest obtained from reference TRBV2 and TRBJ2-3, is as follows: EPEVTQTPSHQVTQMGQEVILRCVPISNHLYFYWYRQILGQKVEFLVSFYNNEISEKSEIFDDQFSVERPDGSNFTLKIRSTKLEDSAMYFCASSVDRATDTQYFGPGTRLTVL.

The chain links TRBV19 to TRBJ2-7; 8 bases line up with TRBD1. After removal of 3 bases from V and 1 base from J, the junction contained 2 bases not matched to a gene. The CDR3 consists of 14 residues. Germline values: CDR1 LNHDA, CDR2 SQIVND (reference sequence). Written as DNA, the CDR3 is TGTGCCAGTAGTATGGGACAGGAATCCTACGAGCAGTACTTC. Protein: CASSMGQESYEQYF. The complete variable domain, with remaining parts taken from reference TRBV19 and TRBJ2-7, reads DGGITQSPKYLFRKEGQNVTLSCEQNLNHDAMYWYRQDPGQGLRLIYYSQIVNDFQKGDIAEGYSVSREKKESFPLTVTSAQKNPTAFYLCASSMGQESYEQYFGPGTRLTVT.

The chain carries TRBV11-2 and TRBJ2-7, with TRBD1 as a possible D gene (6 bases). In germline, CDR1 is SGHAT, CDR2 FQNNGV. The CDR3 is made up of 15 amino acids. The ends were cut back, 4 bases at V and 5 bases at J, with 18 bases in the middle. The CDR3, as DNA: TGTGCCAGCAGCTCATACTTATCAGGGGCTAACGAGCAGTACTTC. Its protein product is CASSSYLSGANEQYF.

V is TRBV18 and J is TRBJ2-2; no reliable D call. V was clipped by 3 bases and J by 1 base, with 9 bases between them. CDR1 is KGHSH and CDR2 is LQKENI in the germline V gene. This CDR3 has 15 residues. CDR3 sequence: CASSPFSGNTGELFF. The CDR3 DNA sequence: TGTGCCAGCTCACCCTTTTCAGGGAACACCGGGGAGCTGTTTTTT.

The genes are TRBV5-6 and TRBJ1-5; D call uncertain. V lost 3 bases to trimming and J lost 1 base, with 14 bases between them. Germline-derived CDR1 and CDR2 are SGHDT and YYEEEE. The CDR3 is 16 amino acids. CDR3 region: CASSSALGRSNQPQHF. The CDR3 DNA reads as TGTGCCAGCAGCTCGGCTTTGGGGAGAAGCAATCAGCCCCAGCATTTT.

The CDR3 sequence is CASLRSGATNEKLFF. DNA of the CDR3: TGTGCCAGCCTACGCTCGGGAGCAACTAATGAAAAACTGTTTTTT. The chain recombines TRBV7-9 with TRBJ1-4, with D unclear. The V end lost 8 bases, the J end lost 0 bases, and 13 bases lay between the germline ends. CDR3 length equals 15 residues. In germline, CDR1 is SEHNR, CDR2 FQNEAQ (reference sequence).

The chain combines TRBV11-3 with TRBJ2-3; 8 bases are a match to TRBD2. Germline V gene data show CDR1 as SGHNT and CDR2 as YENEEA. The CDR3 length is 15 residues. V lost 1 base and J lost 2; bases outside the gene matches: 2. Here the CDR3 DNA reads TGTGCCAGCAGCTTAGGCGGGGGGACCACAGATACGCAGTATTTT. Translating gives CASSLGGGTTDTQYF.

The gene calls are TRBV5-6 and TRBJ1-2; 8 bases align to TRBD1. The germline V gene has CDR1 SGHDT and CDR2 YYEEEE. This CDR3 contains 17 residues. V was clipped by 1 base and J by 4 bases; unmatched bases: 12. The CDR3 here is CASSLRPDREIGYGYTF. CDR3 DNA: TGTGCCAGCAGCTTGCGGCCGGACAGGGAAATAGGCTATGGCTACACCTTC.

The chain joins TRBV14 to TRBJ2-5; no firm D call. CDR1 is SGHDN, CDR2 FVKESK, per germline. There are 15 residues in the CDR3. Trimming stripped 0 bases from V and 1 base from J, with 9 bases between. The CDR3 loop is CASSQDQATQETQYF. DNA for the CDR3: TGTGCCAGCAGCCAAGATCAGGCAACCCAAGAGACCCAGTACTTC.

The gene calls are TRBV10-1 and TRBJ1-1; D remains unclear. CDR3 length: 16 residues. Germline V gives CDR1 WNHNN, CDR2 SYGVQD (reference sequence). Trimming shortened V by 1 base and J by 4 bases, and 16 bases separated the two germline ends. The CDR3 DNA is TGCGCCAGCAGTGAGTGGGGAGTAGGGTTGGCCACTGAAGCTTTCTTT. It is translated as CASSEWGVGLATEAFF.

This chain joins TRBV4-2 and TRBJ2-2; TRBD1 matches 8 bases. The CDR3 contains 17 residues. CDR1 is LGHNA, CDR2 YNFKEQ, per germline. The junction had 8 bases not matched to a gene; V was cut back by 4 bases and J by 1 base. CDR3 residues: CASSRNPGTGNTGELFF. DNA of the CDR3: TGTGCCAGCAGCCGGAACCCCGGGACAGGGAACACCGGGGAGCTGTTTTTT.

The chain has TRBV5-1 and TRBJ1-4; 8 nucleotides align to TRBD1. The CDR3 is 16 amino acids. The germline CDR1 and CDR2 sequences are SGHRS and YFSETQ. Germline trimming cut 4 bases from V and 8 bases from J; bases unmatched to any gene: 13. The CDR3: CASSADREAGGEKLFF. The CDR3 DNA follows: TGCGCCAGCAGCGCGGACAGGGAGGCCGGTGGCGAAAAACTGTTTTTT.

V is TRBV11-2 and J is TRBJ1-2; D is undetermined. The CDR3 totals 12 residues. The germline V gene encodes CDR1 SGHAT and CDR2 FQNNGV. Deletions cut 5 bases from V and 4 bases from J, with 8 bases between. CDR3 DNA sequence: TGTGCCAGCAGCACTCGGGGCTATGGCTACACCTTC. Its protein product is CASSTRGYGYTF.

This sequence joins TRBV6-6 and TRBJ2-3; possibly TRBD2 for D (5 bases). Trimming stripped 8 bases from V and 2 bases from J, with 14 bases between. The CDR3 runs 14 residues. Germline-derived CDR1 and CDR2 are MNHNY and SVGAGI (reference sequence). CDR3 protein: CASVLSGYTDTQYF. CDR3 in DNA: TGTGCCAGCGTTCTAAGCGGCTACACAGATACGCAGTATTTT.

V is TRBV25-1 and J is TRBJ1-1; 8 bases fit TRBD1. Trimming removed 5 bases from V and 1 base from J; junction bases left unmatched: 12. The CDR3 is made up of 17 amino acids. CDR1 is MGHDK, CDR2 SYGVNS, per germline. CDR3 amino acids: CASSLETWTGRNTEAFF. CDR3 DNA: TGTGCCAGCAGTTTAGAGACTTGGACAGGGAGGAACACTGAAGCTTTCTTT.

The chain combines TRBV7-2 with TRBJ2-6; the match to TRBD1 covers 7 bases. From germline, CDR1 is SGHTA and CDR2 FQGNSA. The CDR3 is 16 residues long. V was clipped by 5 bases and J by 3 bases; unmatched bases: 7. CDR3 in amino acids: CASSLTGAFGANVLTF. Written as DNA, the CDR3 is TGTGCCAGCAGCCTAACAGGGGCCTTTGGGGCCAACGTCCTGACTTTC. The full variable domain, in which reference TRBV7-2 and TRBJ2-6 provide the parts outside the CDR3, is GAGVSQSPSNKVTEKGKDVELRCDPISGHTALYWYRQSLGQGLEFLIYFQGNSAPDKSGLPSDRFSAERTGGSVSTLTIQRTQQEDSAVYLCASSLTGAFGANVLTFGAGSRLTVL.